This entry describes one T cell receptor beta chain. Its target is unknown. The data originate from a study of cytomegalovirus exposure and HLA in healthy donors. The study's findings and limits: Investigators reported approximately 170 TCR beta chains as tied to cytomegalovirus.

There are 13 residues in the CDR3. V dropped 7 bases and J dropped 2 bases, with 12 bases sitting between them. Germline V lookup: CDR1 SGHNT, CDR2 YYREEE (reference sequence). Primers included in the PCR were 60 Vbeta and 13 Jbeta primers. Method: immunoSEQ multiplex PCR; TCRdb's copy keeps in-frame clones and lacks some. The data hold 150,000 or so clones, with 65% to 80% observed a single time. Sequences were obtained from PBMCs. This clonotype was obtained from a man younger than 30 in good health and CMV-seropositive. The chain is built from TRBV5-4 and TRBJ1-1; possibly TRBD1 for D (5 bases). The CDR3 here is CASGTKENTEAFF. The CDR3 nucleotides read TGTGCCAGCGGGACTAAGGAAAACACTGAAGCTTTCTTT.